The sequence of this T cell receptor (beta chain) was determined in a study of molecular identifiers for immune sequencing clone quantification (dated by TCRdb to 2016 to 2018). For the study in its entirety: For a replicate experiment, the RNA from either about 20,000 or 100,000 naive CD8 T cells was divided into five aliquots, and four of those aliquots went on to sequencing. CD8 T cells were used in a methods study to benchmark molecular-identifier clustering-based TCR repertoire sequencing (MIDCIRS) and TCR RNA copy counting. Study-level results and caveats: The naive libraries included spiked-in Jurkat TCR RNA (roughly nine copies' worth), and this Jurkat TCR RNA is not part of the donor repertoire. Highly expanded clone sizes could be underestimated because identical TCR molecules may share a barcode. Even against a background of approximately 1 million naive CD8 T cells, spiked-in Jurkat TCR RNA amounting to a single cell's worth was reported to be detectable. When barcode sub-clustering was left out, chimeric consensus sequences inflated TCR diversity, with chimeras reaching as high as 47%. Modeling gave 3 to 3.5 recovered TCR RNA copies per cell versus about 10 by digital PCR, implying 25% to 30% capture efficiency. In CMV-specific effector cells, over 98% of molecules were held by clones above 20 RNA copies, whereas under 1% of molecules were held by such clones in naive cells.

Libraries of naive CD8 T cells were built from approximately 20,000 to 1,000,000 sorted cells, with 10%, 30% or 50% of the purified RNA used. Naive CD8 T cells, defined as CD8+CD4-CCR7+CD45RA+, were FACS-sorted into RLT Plus buffer on a BD FACSAria II. Detection sensitivity was tested by spiking Jurkat RNA equal to ten TCR copies' worth into samples containing about 17,000-1,000,000 naive CD8 T cells. Enrichment of CD8 T cells was performed with RosetteSep CD8+ T Cell Enrichment Cocktail and Ficoll-Paque, after which ACK red cell lysis was carried out. Library construction relied on PCR. The sequencing machine was an Illumina HiSeq 4000. Bulk TCR libraries were generated as previously described, with the TCR primers listed in Table S5 used. The Qiagen AllPrep DNA/RNA kit was used to purify total RNA. Before analysis, reads from multiple sequencing runs of one library were combined. The authors' pipeline ran thus. Reads were retained only if their TCR constant sequence matched exactly, and those retained reads were trimmed to 150 nt and grouped according to their 12-nt molecular barcodes. Reads in each barcode group were sub-clustered using a 15% Levenshtein threshold, and a quality-weighted consensus sequence was built for each RNA molecule. Non-functional sequences were excluded, and lower-count sequences lying one edit away from another sequence were also excluded. Based on fitting two negative binomial distributions, any barcode sub-cluster with under 20% of the maximum read count was discarded. TCRdb reworked the public reads: Q25 trimming with fastp, MiXCR clone assembly, productive beta chains retained. Rows with one shared CDR3 protein collapse into an entry with the most common genes and DNA. These V and J calls derive from TCRdb rather than the authors' analysis. The sample table shows fewer than 75,000 distinct CDR3 sequences, and less than 20% are seen once. Of the sample, under 1.5% falls within the top ten clones.

The germline V gene (reference sequence) provides CDR1 SEHNR and CDR2 FQNEAQ. CDR3 length: 12 amino acids, cysteine to phenylalanine. The entry retains the CDR3 DNA only, 36 bases that are in frame from base 1. V gives up 0 bases and J gives up 7 bases, and the segment between their germline ends measures 4 bases. The table lists this clonotype with a few counts. The specificity of this receptor is unknown. No qualities accompany the bases; no much larger clone lies one base away. Recombination linked TRBV7-9 to TRBJ2-1, with no reliable assignment of the D segment. Sequencing was done on a sample of naive CD8+ T cells from blood, with Jurkat cell RNA spiked in. Reading the label with the study, this specimen's cell subset or site is: FACS-sorted CD8+CD4-CCR7+CD45RA+ naive T cells. This TCR came from a human donor in good health. Some libraries in this study had Jurkat cell RNA spiked in. CDR3 reads: CASSLAANEQFF. Read as DNA, the sequence is TGTGCCAGCAGCTTAGCTGCGAATGAGCAGTTCTTC. With all but the CDR3 taken from the reference TRBV7-9 and TRBJ2-1 genes, the full variable domain is: DTGVSQNPRHKITKRGQNVTFRCDPISEHNRLYWYRQTLGQGPEFLTYFQNEAQLEKSRLLSDRFSAERPKGSFSTLEIQRTEQGDSAMYLCASSLAANEQFFGPGTRLTVL.